Listed here is a single TCR beta chain. Its antigen target is currently unknown. No base qualities exist here, and no much larger clone lies one base off it. For sequencing of the TCRbeta CDR3 region, genomic DNA was extracted from the sorted cells. The immunoSEQ Assay was used for sequencing of TCRbeta CDR3 regions. The table was pulled from immuneACCESS by TCRdb, which kept in-frame rearrangements only. Such tables lose some clones; where checked, under half of the loss comes from unresolved V genes, and the rest has no known cause. The sample contains over 45,000 clones, 86% of them found a single time. Of the sample, approximately 1% is held by the ten largest clones. Patients with a history of autoimmune disease or receiving systemic immunosuppression were excluded from the trial. Peripheral blood for TCR sequencing was drawn from every dose cohort at baseline, at cycle 4 day 1 and at cycle 7 day 1. The samples were drawn from a first-in-human, open-label, multicenter phase I dose-escalation trial of ivuxolimab. Adults with locally advanced or metastatic head and neck squamous cell, hepatocellular, melanoma or renal cell carcinoma were enrolled in the trial. Before TCR sequencing, CD4+ T cells and CD8+ T cells were sorted from peripheral blood as separate populations.

This sample stems from a study of OX40 agonist ivuxolimab in advanced cancers. Broadly, across the study: The costimulatory receptor OX40 (CD134) was targeted by ivuxolimab, a fully human IgG2 agonistic monoclonal antibody. Intravenous ivuxolimab was administered to patients every 2 weeks at six dose levels: 0.01, 0.1, 0.3, 1.5, 3 and 10 mg/kg. Among the approximately 50 dose-escalation patients, some 19 had hepatocellular carcinoma, roughly 15 melanoma, 9 renal cell carcinoma and 9 head and neck cancer. A male proportion of 82.7% and a mean age of approximately 55 years, ranging from roughly 20 to 80, were recorded for the dose-escalation cohort. Patients were allowed to have had prior anti-PD-1, anti-PD-L1 or anti-CTLA-4 therapy, and 30% to 40% of the dose-escalation patients had been treated with checkpoint inhibitors. Three dose-escalation patients achieved partial responses, one with hepatocellular carcinoma and two with cutaneous melanoma. The point of sequencing TCRbeta in the periphery was to test whether ivuxolimab changed TCR sequence diversity and drove clonal T-cell expansion. The monotherapy dose-escalation portion (N of about 50 patients) of the phase I ivuxolimab trial is reported in the paper. Points the paper makes about the study in general: Partial responders in the 0.1-3.0 mg/kg groups had among the lowest normalized peripheral clonal expansion, especially among CD8+ T cells. At doses from 0.1 to 3.0 mg/kg, clonal expansion was seen in both CD4+ and CD8+ blood T cells between baseline and week 6. The antigen specificity of the clonally expanded peripheral T cells was not determined. Low levels of normalized T-cell clonal expansion were also shown by some nonresponding patients. After ivuxolimab, CD8+ T cells had more expanded clones than CD4+ T cells on average.

The cysteine opens and the phenylalanine closes a CDR3 of 15 amino acids. Only the CDR3 region is kept as DNA, spanning 45 bases read in frame from base 1. From V the trimming removes 4 bases and from J it removes 0 bases, while the gene matches leave 4 bases of the junction unaccounted for. Based on the germline V gene (reference sequence), the CDR1 and CDR2 sequences are SGHKS and YYEKEE. The sequence was collected from an adult with an advanced solid tumor such as melanoma, head and neck, liver or kidney cancer. The chain joins TRBV5-5 to TRBJ1-1; 9 of the junction bases match TRBD1. The sequences come from CD4+ or CD8+ T cells sorted from blood, collected in a trial of the OX40 agonist ivuxolimab. CDR3 loop: CASSPGQGLNTEAFF. The DNA reads TGTGCCAGCAGCCCGGGACAGGGACTGAACACTGAAGCTTTCTTT.